This TCR beta chain was retrieved from a study of T-cell memory formation after mild COVID-19. Study-level information: There were largely donor-specific TCR clusters.

This clonotype has ten or more counts. Its antigen remains unknown. Germline CDR1 and CDR2: SGHRS and YFSETQ. The J segment lost 0 bases and the V segment lost 0 bases, leaving 4 bases of the junction unmatched. CDR3 size: 16 residues. General study points: CD8+ contracting clones occupied EMRA, while CD4+ ones occupied mainly CM and EM.

TCRdb used MiXCR to reprocess the 5' RACE reads, holding one entry per CDR3 protein. The table includes around 260,000 distinct CDR3 sequences, around 15% detected once. The sequencing sample was made of PBMCs or a T cell subset sorted from them (not recorded which). This receptor was identified in a man aged 18 to 29 who had mild COVID-19 (a few samples of this study predate the infection). Cell type and time point are not known. The chain recombines TRBV5-1 with TRBJ2-7, with TRBD1 matching 9 bases. CDR3 coding DNA: TGCGCCAGCAGCTTGGCCGGGACAGGGCCCTCCTACGAGCAGTACTTC. Encoded protein: CASSLAGTGPSYEQYF.